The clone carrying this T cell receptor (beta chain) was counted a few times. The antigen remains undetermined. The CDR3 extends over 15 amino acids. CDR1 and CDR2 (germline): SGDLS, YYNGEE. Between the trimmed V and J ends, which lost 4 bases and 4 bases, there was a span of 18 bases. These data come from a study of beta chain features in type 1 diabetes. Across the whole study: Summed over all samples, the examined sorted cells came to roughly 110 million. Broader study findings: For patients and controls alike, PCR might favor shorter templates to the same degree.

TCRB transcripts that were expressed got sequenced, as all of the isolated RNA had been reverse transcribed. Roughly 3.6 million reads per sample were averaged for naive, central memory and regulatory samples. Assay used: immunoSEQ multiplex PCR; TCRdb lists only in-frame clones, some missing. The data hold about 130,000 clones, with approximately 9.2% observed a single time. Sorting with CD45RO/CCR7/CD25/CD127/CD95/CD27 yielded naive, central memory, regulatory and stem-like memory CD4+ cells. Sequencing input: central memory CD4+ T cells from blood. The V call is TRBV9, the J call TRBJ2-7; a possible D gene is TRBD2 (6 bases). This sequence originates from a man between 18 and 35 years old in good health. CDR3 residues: CASSQGVGGMYEQYF. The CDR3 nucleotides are TGTGCCAGCAGCCAAGGGGTCGGGGGTATGTACGAGCAGTACTTC.